One and the same sample provided the 10 T cell receptor beta chains below, sequenced in a study of T-cell memory formation after mild COVID-19. TCRdb called the 5' RACE reads again in MiXCR, with one record for every CDR3 protein. This table holds 95,000 to 120,000 distinct CDR3 sequences, roughly 19% found once. The specimen sequenced was PBMCs or a T cell subset sorted from them (not recorded which). The receptors here all came from a man younger than 35 who had mild COVID-19 (a few samples of this study predate the infection). Cell type and time point are not known.

This clonotype was detected a few times. The chain combines TRBV6-2 or TRBV6-3 with TRBJ2-5; TRBD1 agrees at 8 bases. Germline V gives CDR1 MNHEY, CDR2 SVGEGT. After removal of 7 bases from V and 5 bases from J, the junction contained 9 bases not matched to a gene. The length of the CDR3 is 14 residues. This chain's CDR3 is CASNDRGLRETQYF. In nucleotides, the CDR3 is TGTGCCAGCAATGACAGGGGATTGAGGGAGACCCAGTACTTC.

V gene TRBV18 combines with J gene TRBJ1-1; D gene unclear. Looked up from germline, CDR1 is KGHSH and CDR2 is LQKENI. V was clipped by 6 bases and J by 1 base, with 12 bases between them. This CDR3 is built from 14 residues. The CDR3 loop reads CASSPLTGNTEAFF. The CDR3 DNA sequence: TGTGCCAGCTCGCCCCTTACGGGGAACACTGAAGCTTTCTTT.

This sequence joins TRBV2 and TRBJ2-3, with TRBD1 identical over 7 bases. V lost 6 bases and J lost 3; bases outside the gene matches: 0. The CDR3 runs 12 residues. Germline values: CDR1 SNHLY, CDR2 FYNNEI. DNA of the CDR3: TGTGCCAGCAGACAGGGGACAGATACGCAGTATTTT. Protein sequence: CASRQGTDTQYF.

This clonotype was detected many times. The chain uses TRBV6-1 and TRBJ2-1, with TRBD1 matching 7 bases. After removal of 7 bases from V and 7 bases from J, the junction contained 13 bases not matched to a gene. The CDR3 has 15 amino acids. Germline CDR1 and CDR2: MNHNS and SASEGT. The CDR3 sequence: CASTRRETGLNEQFF. In DNA form, the CDR3 reads TGTGCCAGCACCCGTAGGGAGACAGGGTTGAATGAGCAGTTCTTC.

A few counts support this clonotype. The J gene is TRBJ1-2, the V gene TRBV20-1; D unresolved. Germline assignment: CDR1 DFQATT and CDR2 SNEGSKA (reference sequence). V lost 6 bases, J lost 1 base, and 12 bases lay in between. There are 13 residues in the CDR3. The CDR3 reads CSALPGINYGYTF. The CDR3, as DNA: TGCAGTGCCCTCCCAGGAATTAACTATGGCTACACCTTC.

This chain connects TRBV3-1 to TRBJ2-3; D is unresolved. CDR3 length: 15 amino acids. Trimming took off 1 base at V and 2 bases at J, with 10 bases between the two ends. In germline, CDR1 is LGHDT, CDR2 YNNKEL (reference sequence). CDR3 sequence (DNA): TGTGCCAGCAGCCAAGGGGGAATAGTCACAGATACGCAGTATTTT. Its translation is CASSQGGIVTDTQYF.

This clonotype occurred a few times. V gene TRBV7-2 combines with J gene TRBJ2-5; no clear D. Germline V CDR1 and CDR2: SGHTA, FQGNSA. The CDR3 extends over 11 amino acids. V was pared by 4 bases and J by 7 bases, with 7 bases between. CDR3 coding DNA: TGTGCCAGCAGCTCCCTGGCGACCCAGTACTTC. Translating it yields CASSSLATQYF. Drawing the rest from reference TRBV7-2 and TRBJ2-5, the complete variable domain is GAGVSQSPSNKVTEKGKDVELRCDPISGHTALYWYRQSLGQGLEFLIYFQGNSAPDKSGLPSDRFSAERTGGSVSTLTIQRTQQEDSAVYLCASSSLATQYFGPGTRLLVL.

The rearrangement joins TRBV20-1 to TRBJ1-1, with D unresolved. CDR1 DFQATT and CDR2 SNEGSKA come from the germline V gene (reference sequence). V shed 6 bases and J shed 0 bases, with 5 bases lying between them. The CDR3 is 11 amino acids. CDR3 bases: TGCAGTGCCTTCATGAACACTGAAGCTTTCTTT. Amino acid sequence: CSAFMNTEAFF.

The V call is TRBV20-1, the J call TRBJ1-2, with 9 bases aligning to TRBD1. J lost 6 bases, V lost 6 bases, and 11 bases had no gene match. The V gene's germline CDR1 is DFQATT and CDR2 SNEGSKA (reference sequence). There are 14 residues in the CDR3. CDR3 sequence (DNA): TGCAGTGCCGATTACGGGACAGGGTCGAATGGCTACACCTTC. Translation: CSADYGTGSNGYTF.

The rearrangement uses TRBV24-1 and TRBJ2-1; TRBD2 agrees at 9 bases. The V gene's germline CDR1 is KGHDR and CDR2 SFDVKD. The V segment lost 3 bases and the J segment 6 bases; nucleotides outside the gene matches: 11. The CDR3 runs 17 residues. CDR3 nucleotide sequence: TGTGCCACCAGTGATCTCCCTAGAGCGGGGGGCCTCAATGAGCAGTTCTTC. Its protein product is CATSDLPRAGGLNEQFF.